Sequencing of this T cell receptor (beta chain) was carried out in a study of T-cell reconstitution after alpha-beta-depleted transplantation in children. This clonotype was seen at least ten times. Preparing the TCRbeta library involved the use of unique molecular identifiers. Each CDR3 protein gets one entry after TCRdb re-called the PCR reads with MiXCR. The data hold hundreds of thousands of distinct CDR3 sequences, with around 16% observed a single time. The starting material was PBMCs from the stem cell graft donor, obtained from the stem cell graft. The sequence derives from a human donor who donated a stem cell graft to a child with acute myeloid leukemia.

The chain's CDR3 is CSAGRTGNEQFF. For the CDR3, the DNA is TGCAGTGCTGGGAGGACTGGCAATGAGCAGTTCTTC. J is TRBJ2-1 and V is TRBV20-1; tentatively, D is TRBD2 (6 bases). Germline-derived CDR1 and CDR2 are DFQATT and SNEGSKA (reference sequence). This CDR3 contains 12 residues. V dropped 5 bases and J dropped 6 bases, with 11 bases sitting between them.